This paragraph reports one T cell receptor (beta chain). The source of the sample is a study of T cell changes during pregnancy in multiple sclerosis. Sequenced by immunoSEQ multiplex PCR; TCRdb stores in-frame clones only, minus some. The table has tens of thousands of clones, roughly 92% seen once. The material was CD8+ T cells from peripheral blood mononuclear cells, obtained in the third trimester of pregnancy. The TCR was taken from a female donor with multiple sclerosis, enrolled in a pregnancy study.

The CDR3 protein is CASSYTRHFRTDTQYF. In DNA, the CDR3 is TGTGCCAGCAGTTACACCAGGCATTTCCGCACAGATACGCAGTATTTT. The chain links TRBV6-6 to TRBJ2-3, with unresolved D. This CDR3 contains 16 residues. Germline V lookup: CDR1 MNHNY, CDR2 SVGAGI (reference sequence). V lost 2 bases, J lost 1 base, and 13 bases lay in between.